Listed below are T cell receptor beta chains from one sample, sequenced in a study of persistence of HIV-infected CD4 T cells. Generated by immunoSEQ multiplex PCR, the TCRdb table keeps only in-frame clones and is missing some. The sample lists over 60,000 clones, roughly 75% seen once, with more than 1.5% in the top ten. The antigens of these receptors remain unknown. The specimen was CD4+ T cells sorted from PBMCs after roughly 18-hour stimulation, collected from a patient who received antiretroviral therapy. The receptors come from an adult man with HIV who was CMV-seropositive. Both conserved end residues are part of each CDR3. A D gene is named only where the DNA matches it firmly. Rows may omit the clone size; those that give it use once, few, many or a size class.

TRBV19	TRBJ1-1	NA	TRBD1	CASSRRGTGSTEAFF
TRBV2	TRBJ2-6	NA	NA	CASSETLSHSGANVLTF
TRBV28	TRBJ1-2	NA	NA	CASSIRAYYGYTF
TRBV20-1	TRBJ2-1	NA	NA	CSARDHDEQFF
TRBV3-1/TRBV3-2	TRBJ2-1	NA	NA	CASAPGPGNEQFF
TRBV12-3/TRBV12-4	TRBJ2-7	NA	NA	CASSRGNEQYF
TRBV6-6	TRBJ2-3	few	TRBD2	CASSRHSGGPLTDTQYF
TRBV5-4	TRBJ2-7	NA	TRBD1	CASSSPTGGPYEQYF
TRBV7-3	TRBJ2-1	NA	NA	CASSVGGLYNEQFF
TRBV7-9	TRBJ1-2	NA	NA	CASSLNRDSNGYTF
TRBV6-2/TRBV6-3	TRBJ1-5	NA	TRBD1	CASSYSTGYQPQHF
TRBV19	TRBJ1-6	NA	NA	CASRSITGNSPLHF
TRBV28	TRBJ1-5	NA	NA	CASSLRRGNQPQHF
TRBV28	TRBJ1-4	NA	NA	CASSFNEKLFF
TRBV6-5	TRBJ1-2	NA	TRBD1	CASSTRTGGNYGYTF
TRBV2	TRBJ1-1	few	NA	CASSVGRAEAFF
TRBV27	TRBJ1-2	NA	NA	CASSFRGDGYTF
TRBV2	TRBJ1-1	NA	TRBD1	CASSEGRGYAEAFF
TRBV18	TRBJ1-1	NA	NA	CASSPPLEGMNTEAFF
TRBV3-1/TRBV3-2	TRBJ1-1	NA	NA	CASSQDWRDEAFF
TRBV27	TRBJ2-7	NA	TRBD1	CASSLRPGQGAQEQYF
TRBV2	TRBJ1-1	NA	NA	CASSEAGVPSAEAFF
TRBV2	TRBJ1-4	NA	NA	CASSAQLSNEKLFF
TRBV2	TRBJ2-2	NA	TRBD2	CASLSSGGYYGELFF
TRBV7-2	TRBJ1-5	NA	TRBD1	CASSSQGTQPQHF
TRBV12-5	TRBJ2-7	medium-sized	TRBD1	CASGFCPMTGCKDEQYF
TRBV19	TRBJ1-1	NA	NA	CASSRGLRTEAFF
TRBV28	TRBJ2-7	NA	TRBD1	CASSLWDRGLEQYF
TRBV2	TRBJ2-7	few	TRBD1	CASSPLTGLEQYF
TRBV29-1	TRBJ2-3	few	NA	CSVIFPTDTQYF
TRBV3-1/TRBV3-2	TRBJ2-3	NA	TRBD2	CASSQGGGLADTQYF
TRBV9	TRBJ1-3	NA	NA	CASSPGGRQDNDSGNTIYF
TRBV19	TRBJ2-1	NA	NA	CASSYGLNNEQFF
TRBV4-2	TRBJ2-3	NA	NA	CASSQDRLVAQYF
TRBV7-9	TRBJ1-1	once	TRBD1	CASSLGTGGLNTEAFF
TRBV10-3	TRBJ1-2	NA	NA	CAISLGTDYGYTF
TRBV5-1	TRBJ1-3	once	NA	CASSIGDIPGNTIYF
TRBV3-1/TRBV3-2	TRBJ2-3	NA	TRBD1	CASSQEGGGSTQYF
TRBV7-2	TRBJ1-4	NA	NA	CASSLAGRGLFF
TRBV18	TRBJ2-6	NA	TRBD1	CASSPFDRGRGANVLTF
TRBV28	TRBJ2-1	NA	TRBD1	CASSPSGTGGEEEQFF
TRBV6-2/TRBV6-3	TRBJ1-1	NA	NA	CASSFGFTNTEAFF
TRBV18	TRBJ1-1	NA	NA	CASSLHGFRNTEAFF
TRBV27	TRBJ2-2	NA	TRBD1	CASRTGDRVVAGELFF
TRBV6-5	TRBJ1-1	NA	NA	CASRTVMTQNTEAFF
TRBV5-1	TRBJ2-3	NA	TRBD2	CASSSVPPGLAGGGDTQYF